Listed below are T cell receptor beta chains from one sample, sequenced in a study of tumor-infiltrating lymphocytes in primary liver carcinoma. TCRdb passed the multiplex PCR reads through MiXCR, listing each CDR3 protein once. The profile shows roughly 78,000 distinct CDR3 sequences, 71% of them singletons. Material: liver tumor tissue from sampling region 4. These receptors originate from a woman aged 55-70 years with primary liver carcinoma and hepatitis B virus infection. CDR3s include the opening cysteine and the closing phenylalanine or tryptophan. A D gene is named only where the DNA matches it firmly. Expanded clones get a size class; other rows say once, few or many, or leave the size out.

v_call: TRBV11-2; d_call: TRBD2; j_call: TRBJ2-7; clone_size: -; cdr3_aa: CASSKGRAGGEQYF; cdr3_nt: TGTGCCAGCAGCAAAGGACGAGCGGGAGGTGAGCAGTACTTC
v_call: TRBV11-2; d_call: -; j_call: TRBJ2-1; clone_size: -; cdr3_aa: CASSLNQRGIVYNVQFF; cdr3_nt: TGTGCCAGCAGCTTAAATCAACGGGGTATAGTCTACAATGTGCAGTTCTTC
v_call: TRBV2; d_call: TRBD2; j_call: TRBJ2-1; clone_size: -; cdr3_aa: CASSEALTGLERGEQFF; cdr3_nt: TGTGCCAGCAGTGAAGCGCTTACGGGACTAGAACGCGGTGAGCAGTTCTTC
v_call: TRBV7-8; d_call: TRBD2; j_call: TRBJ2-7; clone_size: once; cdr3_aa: CASSLELARYNEQYF; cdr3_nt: TGTGCCAGCAGCTTAGAACTAGCGAGGTACAACGAACAGTACTTC
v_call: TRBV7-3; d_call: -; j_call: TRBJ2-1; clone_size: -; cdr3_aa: CASSLNPAYNEQFF; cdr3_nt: TGTGCCAGCAGCCTAAATCCAGCCTACAATGAGCAGTTCTTC
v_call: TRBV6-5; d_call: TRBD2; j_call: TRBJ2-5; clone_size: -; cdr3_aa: CATSYSAGGGETQYF; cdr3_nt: TGTGCCACCAGTTACTCAGCGGGAGGAGGGGAGACCCAATACTTC
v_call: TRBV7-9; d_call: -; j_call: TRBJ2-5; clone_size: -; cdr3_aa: CASSPRESEAQYF; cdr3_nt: TGTGCCAGCAGCCCAAGGGAGAGCGAGGCCCAATACTTC
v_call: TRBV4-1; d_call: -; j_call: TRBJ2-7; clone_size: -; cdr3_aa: CTSSQDRGGVGSYKQYF; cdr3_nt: TGCACCAGCAGCCAAGACCGCGGCGGAGTTGGGTCCTACAAGCAGTACTTC
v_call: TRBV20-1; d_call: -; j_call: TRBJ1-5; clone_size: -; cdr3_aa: CSALQPGHGNQPQHF; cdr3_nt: TGCAGTGCCCTTCAACCGGGACACGGTAATCAGCCCCAGCATTTT
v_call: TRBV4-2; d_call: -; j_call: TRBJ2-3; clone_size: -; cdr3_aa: CASSPIMCADTQYF; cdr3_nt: TGTGCCAGCAGCCCCATCATGTGCGCAGATACGCAGTATTTT
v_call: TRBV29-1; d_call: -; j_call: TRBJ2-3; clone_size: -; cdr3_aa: CSAGAGTDTQYF; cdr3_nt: TGCAGCGCCGGGGCTGGCACAGATACGCAGTATTTT
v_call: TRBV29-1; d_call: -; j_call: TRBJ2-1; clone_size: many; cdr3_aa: CSFGAYNEQFF; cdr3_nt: TGCAGTTTCGGAGCCTACAATGAGCAGTTCTTC
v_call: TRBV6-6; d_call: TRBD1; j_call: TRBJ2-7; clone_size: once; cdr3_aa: CASRYSGQRSTYEQYF; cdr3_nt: TGTGCCAGTAGATACTCGGGACAGAGGAGCACCTACGAGCAGTACTTC
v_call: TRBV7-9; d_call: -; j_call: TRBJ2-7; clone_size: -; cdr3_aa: CARSPTGRQMASYEHYF; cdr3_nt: TGTGCCAGAAGCCCCACGGGGCGACAAATGGCCTCCTACGAGCATTACTTC
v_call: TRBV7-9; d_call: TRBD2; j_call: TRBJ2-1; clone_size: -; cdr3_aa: CDSSPRWGGERYNEQFF; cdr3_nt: TGTGACAGCAGCCCTAGATGGGGGGGGGAGCGTTACAATGAGCAGTTCTTC
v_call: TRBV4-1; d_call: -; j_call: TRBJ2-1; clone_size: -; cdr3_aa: CARSLTHGAGVYNEQFF; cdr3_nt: TGCGCCCGCAGCCTCACACATGGGGCTGGGGTATACAATGAGCAGTTCTTC
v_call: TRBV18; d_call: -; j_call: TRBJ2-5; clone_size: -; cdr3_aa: CDSSPGHQETQYF; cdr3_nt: TGTGACAGCTCACCAGGTCACCAAGAGACCCAGTACTTC
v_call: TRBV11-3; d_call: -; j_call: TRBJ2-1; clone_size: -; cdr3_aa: CASSLSRREWGVDEQFF; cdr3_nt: TGTGCCAGCAGCTTATCTCGGAGGGAGTGGGGTGTCGATGAGCAGTTCTTC
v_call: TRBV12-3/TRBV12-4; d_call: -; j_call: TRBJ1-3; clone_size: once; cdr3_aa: CATVQGTSVNTIYF; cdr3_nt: TGTGCCACCGTACAGGGTACCTCTGTAAATACCATATATTTT
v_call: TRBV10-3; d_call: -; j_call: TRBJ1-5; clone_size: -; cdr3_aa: CAILTTNQPQRF; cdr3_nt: TGTGCCATCTTGACGACAAATCAGCCCCAGCGTTTT
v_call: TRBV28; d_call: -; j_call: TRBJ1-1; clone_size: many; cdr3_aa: CASSLSGDPTEAFF; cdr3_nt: TGTGCCAGCAGTTTAAGCGGGGACCCCACTGAAGCTTTCTTT
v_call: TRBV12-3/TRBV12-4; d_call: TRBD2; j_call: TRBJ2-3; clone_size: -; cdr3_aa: CASSLGREHTDTQYF; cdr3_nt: TGTGCCAGTAGCCTCGGGCGGGAGCACACAGATACGCAGTATTTT
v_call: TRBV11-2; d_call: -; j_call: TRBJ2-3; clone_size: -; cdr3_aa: CASKLVPGGTNTPYF; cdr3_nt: TGTGCCAGCAAGTTAGTGCCAGGAGGCACAAATACGCCGTATTTT
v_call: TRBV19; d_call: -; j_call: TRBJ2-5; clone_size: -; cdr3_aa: CASSLSRKETQYF; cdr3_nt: TGTGCTAGTAGTCTCTCTAGAAAAGAGACCCAGTACTTC
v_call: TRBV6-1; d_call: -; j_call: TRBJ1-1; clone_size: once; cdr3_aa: CASHPAGVDTEAFF; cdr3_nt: TGTGCCAGCCACCCTGCGGGTGTGGACACTGAAGCTTTCTTT
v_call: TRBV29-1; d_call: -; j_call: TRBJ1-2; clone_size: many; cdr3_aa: CSVEQGDGYGYTF; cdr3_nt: TGCAGCGTTGAGCAGGGCGATGGCTATGGCTACACCTTC
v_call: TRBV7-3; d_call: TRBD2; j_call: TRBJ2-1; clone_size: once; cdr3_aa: CANSRAGTSGSNEQFF; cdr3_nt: TGTGCCAACAGCCGGGCCGGGACTAGCGGGAGCAATGAGCAGTTCTTC
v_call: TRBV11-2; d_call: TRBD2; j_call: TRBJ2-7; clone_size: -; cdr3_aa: CASSKTSPLLEQYF; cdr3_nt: TGTGCCAGCAGTAAGACTAGCCCCCTCCTCGAACAGTACTTC
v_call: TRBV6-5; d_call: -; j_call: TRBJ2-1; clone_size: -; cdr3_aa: CTSSRSGYNEQFF; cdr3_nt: TGTACCAGTAGCCGAAGCGGGTACAATGAGCAGTTCTTC
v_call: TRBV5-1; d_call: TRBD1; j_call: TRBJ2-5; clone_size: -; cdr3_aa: CASSLGDRAQESQYF; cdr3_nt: TGCGCCAGTAGCTTGGGGGACAGGGCTCAAGAGAGCCAGTACTTC
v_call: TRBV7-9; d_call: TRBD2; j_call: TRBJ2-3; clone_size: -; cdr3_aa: CASNLRLADADMQYF; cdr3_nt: TGTGCCAGCAACTTACGACTAGCGGATGCAGATATGCAGTATTTT
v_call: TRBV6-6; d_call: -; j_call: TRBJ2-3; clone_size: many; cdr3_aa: CASTPAGVMDTQYF; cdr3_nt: TGTGCCAGCACCCCAGCCGGGGTGATGGATACGCAGTATTTT
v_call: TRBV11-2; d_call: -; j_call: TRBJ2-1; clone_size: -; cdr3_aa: CASNLALMSFF; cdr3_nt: TGTGCTAGCAACTTGGCTTTGATGTCGTTCTTC
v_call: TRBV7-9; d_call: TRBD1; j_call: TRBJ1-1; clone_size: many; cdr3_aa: CASSSDRDRAEAFF; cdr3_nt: TGTGCCAGCAGCTCAGACCGGGACAGGGCAGAAGCTTTCTTT
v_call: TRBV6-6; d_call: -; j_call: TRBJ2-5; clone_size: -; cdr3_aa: CASRPDHRGGKETQYF; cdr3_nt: TGTGCCAGCAGACCCGATCACAGGGGGGGGAAAGAGACTCAGTACTTC
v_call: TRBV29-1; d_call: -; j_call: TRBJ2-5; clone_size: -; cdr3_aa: CSIEVIIGFQETQYF; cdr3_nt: TGCAGCATTGAGGTGATCATTGGCTTCCAAGAGACCCAGTACTTC
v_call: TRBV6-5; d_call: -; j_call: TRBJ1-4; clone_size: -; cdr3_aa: CASSYSRPATNEKLFF; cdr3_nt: TGTGCGAGCAGTTACAGCAGACCAGCAACTAATGAAAAACTGTTTTTT
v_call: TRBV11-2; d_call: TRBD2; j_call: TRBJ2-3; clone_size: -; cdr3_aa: CANSLFGGTSTYTQYF; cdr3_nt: TGTGCCAACAGCTTATTCGGCGGGACTAGCACATATACGCAGTATTTT
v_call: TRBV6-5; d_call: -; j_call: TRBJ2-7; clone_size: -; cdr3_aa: CASRKLEGSYEQYF; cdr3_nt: TGTGCCAGCAGGAAACTAGAAGGGTCCTACGAGCAGTATTTC
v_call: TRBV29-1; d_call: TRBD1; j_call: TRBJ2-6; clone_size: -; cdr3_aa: CSAGTGGVTGADVLTF; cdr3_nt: TGCAGCGCCGGGACAGGGGGTGTTACTGGAGCCGACGTCCTGACTTTC
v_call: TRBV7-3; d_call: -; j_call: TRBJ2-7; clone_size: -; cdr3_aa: CASSLSSYEQYF; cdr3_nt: TGTGCCAGCAGCCTAAGCTCCTACGAGCAGTACTTC
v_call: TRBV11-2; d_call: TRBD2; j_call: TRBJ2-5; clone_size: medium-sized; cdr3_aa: CASSLARAGNLETQYF; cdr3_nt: TGTGCCAGCAGCTTAGCGCGAGCGGGGAACCTAGAGACCCAGTACTTC
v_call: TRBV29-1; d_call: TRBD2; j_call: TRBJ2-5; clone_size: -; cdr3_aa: CSVVKRGSQGTQYF; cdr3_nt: TGCAGCGTTGTCAAGCGGGGGTCCCAAGGGACCCAGTACTTC
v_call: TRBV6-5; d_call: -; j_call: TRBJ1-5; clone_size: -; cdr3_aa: CVSSYAGLGQPQHF; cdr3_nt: TGTGTCAGCAGTTACGCGGGGCTGGGTCAGCCCCAGCACTTT
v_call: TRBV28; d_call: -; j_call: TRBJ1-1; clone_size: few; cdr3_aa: CASSFGVGVYAAFF; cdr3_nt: TGTGCCAGCAGTTTCGGCGTGGGGGTCTACGCGGCTTTCTTT
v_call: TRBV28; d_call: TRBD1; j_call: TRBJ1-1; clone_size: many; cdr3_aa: CAGSRWDRENTEAFF; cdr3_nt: TGTGCCGGGAGTAGATGGGACAGGGAGAACACTGAAGCTTTCTTT
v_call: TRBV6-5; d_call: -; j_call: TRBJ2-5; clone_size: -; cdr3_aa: CTSSYTRGPQETQYF; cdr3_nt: TGTACCAGCAGTTACACCAGGGGACCCCAAGAGACACAGTACTTC
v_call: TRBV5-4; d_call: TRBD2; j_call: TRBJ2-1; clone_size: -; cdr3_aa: CASSPRGGRTNEQLF; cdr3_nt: TGTGCCAGCAGCCCACGTGGCGGGAGGACAAATGAGCAGCTCTTC
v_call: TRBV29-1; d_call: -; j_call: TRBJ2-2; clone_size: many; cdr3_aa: CSVEDRTYTGELFF; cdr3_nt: TGCAGCGTTGAAGACAGGACTTACACCGGGGAGCTGTTTTTT
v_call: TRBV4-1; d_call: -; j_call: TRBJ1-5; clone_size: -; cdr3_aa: CASSLEWGWQPQHF; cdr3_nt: TGCGCCAGCAGTCTAGAATGGGGGTGGCAGCCCCAGCATTTT
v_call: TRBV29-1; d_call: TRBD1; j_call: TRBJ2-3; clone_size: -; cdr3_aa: CSVGGGVTDMHYF; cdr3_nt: TGCAGCGTTGGAGGGGGCGTGACAGATATGCATTATTTT
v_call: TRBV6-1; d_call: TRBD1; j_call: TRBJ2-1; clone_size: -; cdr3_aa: CSSSEQQGVSEEFF; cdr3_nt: TGCTCCAGCAGTGAGCAACAGGGGGTTTCTGAGGAGTTCTTC
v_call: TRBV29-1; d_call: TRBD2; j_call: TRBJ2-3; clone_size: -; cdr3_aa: CSVGSGSSVRVDTQYF; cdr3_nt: TGCAGCGTCGGTAGCGGGAGTTCGGTACGGGTAGATACGCAGTATTTT
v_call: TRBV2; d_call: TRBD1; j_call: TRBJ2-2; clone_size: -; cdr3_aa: CVSSTGAGGTGELFF; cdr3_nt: TGTGTCAGCAGTACCGGGGCAGGGGGCACCGGGGAGCTGTTTTTT
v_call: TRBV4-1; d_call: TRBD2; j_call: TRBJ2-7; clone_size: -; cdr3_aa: CARSRTAQGSGSYEQYF; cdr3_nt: TGCGCCAGGAGCCGAACCGCCCAGGGTAGCGGGAGTTACGAGCAGTACTTC
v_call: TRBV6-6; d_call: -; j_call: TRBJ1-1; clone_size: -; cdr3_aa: CASDSYRDTDAFF; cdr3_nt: TGTGCCAGCGATTCTTACAGAGACACTGATGCTTTCTTT
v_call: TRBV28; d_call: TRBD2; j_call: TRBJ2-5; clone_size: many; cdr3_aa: CASKVAGVAETQYF; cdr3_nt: TGTGCCAGCAAGGTAGCGGGAGTGGCAGAGACCCAGTACTTC
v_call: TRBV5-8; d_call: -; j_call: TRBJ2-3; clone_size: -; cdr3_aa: CASRLGQEARTDRQYF; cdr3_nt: TGTGCCAGCAGATTGGGACAAGAGGCCCGCACAGATAGGCAGTATTTT
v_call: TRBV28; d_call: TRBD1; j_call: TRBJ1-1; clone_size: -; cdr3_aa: CASRGRTGENTEAFF; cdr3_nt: TGTGCCAGCAGAGGACGGACAGGAGAAAACACTGAAGCTTTCTTC
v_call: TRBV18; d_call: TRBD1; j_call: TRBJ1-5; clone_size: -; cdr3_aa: CTSSPRDRDGNNQPQHF; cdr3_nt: TGTACCAGCTCCCCCCGGGACAGGGATGGCAACAATCAGCCCCAGCATTTT